Listed below are T cell receptor beta chains from one sample, sequenced in a study of cytomegalovirus exposure and HLA in healthy donors. Assay: immunoSEQ multiplex PCR; the TCRdb copy retains only in-frame clones and omits some. Here the sample spans 160,000 or so clones, around 83% being singletons. The sample taken for sequencing was PBMCs. All receptors derive from a male donor in good health and CMV-seropositive. CDR3s include the opening cysteine and the closing phenylalanine or tryptophan. A D gene is named only where the DNA matches it firmly. Only some rows state a clone size, as once, few, many or a class for expanded clones.

cdr3_length	v_call	clone_size	d_call	j_call	cdr3_aa	cdr3_nt
14	TRBV18	-	-	TRBJ1-2	CASSRNSGDRGYTF	TGTGCCAGCTCACGAAACTCGGGAGATCGAGGCTACACCTTC
13	TRBV5-4	-	-	TRBJ1-3	CASRQNSGNTIYF	TGTGCCAGCCGACAGAACTCTGGAAACACCATATATTTT
14	TRBV4-3	-	-	TRBJ2-7	CASSPGTDYYEQYF	TGCGCCAGCAGCCCCGGGACGGACTACTACGAGCAGTACTTC
15	TRBV6-1	few	-	TRBJ1-2	CASSPWTQADYGYTF	TGTGCCAGCAGTCCATGGACACAGGCTGACTATGGCTACACCTTC
16	TRBV19	-	TRBD1	TRBJ1-6	CASSPQGGLYNSPLHF	TGTGCCAGTAGTCCACAGGGGGGCCTCTATAATTCACCCCTCCACTTT
15	TRBV4-1	-	-	TRBJ1-4	CASSHLQTTNEKLFF	TGCGCCAGCAGCCACCTACAGACAACTAATGAAAAACTGTTTTTT
13	TRBV28	-	TRBD1	TRBJ2-5	CASRDSPRETQYF	TGTGCCAGCCGGGACAGCCCCCGGGAGACCCAGTACTTC
16	TRBV5-4	-	TRBD2	TRBJ2-3	CASSFYAGTTTDTQYF	TGTGCCAGCAGCTTCTATGCCGGGACTACCACAGATACGCAGTATTTT
14	TRBV7-6	-	TRBD1	TRBJ1-1	CASSLSGTAAEAFF	TGTGCCAGCAGCTTGTCCGGGACAGCTGCTGAAGCTTTCTTT
14	TRBV7-9	-	TRBD1	TRBJ1-1	CASSLDRGFFEAFF	TGTGCCAGCAGCTTAGACAGGGGGTTTTTTGAAGCTTTCTTT
15	TRBV7-2	-	-	TRBJ2-1	CASSSRDFSYNEQFF	TGTGCCAGCAGCTCTCGGGATTTCTCCTACAATGAGCAGTTCTTC
13	TRBV6-1	-	TRBD1	TRBJ1-3	CASNPTGGNTIYF	TGTGCCAGCAATCCGACAGGGGGAAACACCATATATTTT
14	TRBV6-5	-	-	TRBJ1-1	CATSPGRPGTEAFF	TGTGCCACCTCCCCGGGGAGGCCTGGCACTGAAGCTTTCTTT
15	TRBV18	-	TRBD1	TRBJ2-5	CASSPLGQGQETQYF	TGTGCCAGCTCACCCTTAGGACAGGGGCAAGAGACCCAGTACTTC
13	TRBV9	-	-	TRBJ2-3	CASSVTSTDTQYF	TGTGCCAGCAGCGTAACAAGCACAGATACGCAGTATTTT
16	TRBV29-1	few	TRBD1	TRBJ2-2	CSVEGPGQANTGELFF	TGCAGCGTTGAAGGCCCGGGACAGGCCAACACCGGGGAGCTGTTTTTT
15	TRBV4-3	-	-	TRBJ2-7	CASSQGYGITYEQYF	TGCGCCAGCAGCCAAGGCTACGGGATTACCTACGAGCAGTACTTC
18	TRBV7-2	few	-	TRBJ1-1	CASSGAGTWGFTNTEAFF	TGTGCCAGCAGCGGAGCCGGGACATGGGGTTTTACGAACACTGAAGCTTTCTTT
12	TRBV4-2	-	-	TRBJ1-6	CASSLRDSPLHF	TGTGCCAGCAGCCTCAGGGATTCACCCCTCCACTTT
15	TRBV9	-	-	TRBJ2-7	CASSVVGTSPYEQYF	TGTGCCAGCAGCGTAGTTGGCACCTCCCCGTACGAGCAGTACTTC
16	TRBV4-3	-	TRBD1	TRBJ1-2	CASSQITGGGPGRYTF	TGCGCCAGCAGCCAAATCACAGGGGGCGGACCCGGGAGGTACACCTTC
15	TRBV5-5	-	-	TRBJ2-5	CASTMVGSTGETQYF	TGTGCCAGCACCATGGTGGGGTCCACAGGGGAGACCCAGTACTTC
15	TRBV7-8	few	TRBD2	TRBJ2-1	CASSLVSSGFNEQFF	TGTGCCAGCAGCTTAGTCTCTAGCGGGTTCAATGAGCAGTTCTTC
15	TRBV6-1	-	TRBD2	TRBJ2-5	CASTPQGREGETQYF	TGTGCCAGCACTCCCCAGGGAAGGGAGGGAGAGACCCAGTACTTC
17	TRBV2	-	-	TRBJ2-1	CASSSRPGSSSYNEQFF	TGTGCCAGCAGCTCCAGACCAGGTTCGAGCTCCTACAATGAGCAGTTCTTC
15	TRBV28	-	TRBD2	TRBJ2-7	CASGYLSWGGYEQYF	TGTGCCAGTGGATATTTAAGCTGGGGAGGGTACGAGCAGTACTTC
18	TRBV21-1	-	-	TRBJ2-7	CASSKSFSPGLASYEQYF	TGTGCCAGCAGCAAATCGTTTTCACCGGGACTAGCCTCCTACGAGCAGTACTTC
13	TRBV2	-	-	TRBJ2-3	CASSEQLRDTQYF	TGTGCCAGCAGTGAACAGTTAAGAGATACGCAGTATTTT
13	TRBV9	-	-	TRBJ2-2	CASSVGGRGELFF	TGTGCCAGCAGCGTAGGTGGCCGAGGGGAGCTGTTTTTT
13	TRBV10-3	-	TRBD1	TRBJ2-7	CAISTGESYEQYF	TGTGCCATCAGTACAGGGGAAAGCTACGAGCAGTACTTC
13	TRBV19	-	TRBD1	TRBJ1-2	CASRLQGEYGYTF	TGTGCCAGTAGACTACAGGGGGAATATGGCTACACCTTC